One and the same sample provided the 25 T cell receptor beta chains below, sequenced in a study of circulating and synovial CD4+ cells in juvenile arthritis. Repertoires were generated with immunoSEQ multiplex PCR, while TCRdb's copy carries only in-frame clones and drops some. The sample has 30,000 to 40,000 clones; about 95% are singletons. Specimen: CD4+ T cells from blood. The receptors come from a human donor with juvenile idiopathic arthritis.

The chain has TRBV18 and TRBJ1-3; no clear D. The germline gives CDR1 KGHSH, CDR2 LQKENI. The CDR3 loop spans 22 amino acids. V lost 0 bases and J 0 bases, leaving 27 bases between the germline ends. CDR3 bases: TGTGCCAGCTCACCACCGGTATCACATTGGGCAACTCCTAACCTCTCTGGAAACACCATATATTTT. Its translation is CASSPPVSHWATPNLSGNTIYF. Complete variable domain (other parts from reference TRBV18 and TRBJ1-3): NAGVMQNPRHLVRRRGQEARLRCSPMKGHSHVYWYRQLPEEGLKFMVYLQKENIIDESGMPKERFSAEFPKEGPSILRIQQVVRGDSAAYFCASSPPVSHWATPNLSGNTIYFGEGSWLTVV.

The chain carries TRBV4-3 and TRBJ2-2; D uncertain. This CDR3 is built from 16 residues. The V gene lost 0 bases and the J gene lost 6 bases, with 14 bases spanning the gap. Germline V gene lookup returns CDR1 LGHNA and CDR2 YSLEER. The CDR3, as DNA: TGCGCCAGCAGCCAAGATCTCCAGCGTGACGCCGGGGAGCTGTTTTTT. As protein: CASSQDLQRDAGELFF.

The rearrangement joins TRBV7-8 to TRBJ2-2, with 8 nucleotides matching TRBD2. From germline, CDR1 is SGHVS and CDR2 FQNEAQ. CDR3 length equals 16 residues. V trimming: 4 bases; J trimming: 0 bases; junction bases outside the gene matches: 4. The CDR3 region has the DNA TGTGCCAGCAGCTCGACTAGCGACTCGAACACCGGGGAGCTGTTTTTT. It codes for CASSSTSDSNTGELFF.

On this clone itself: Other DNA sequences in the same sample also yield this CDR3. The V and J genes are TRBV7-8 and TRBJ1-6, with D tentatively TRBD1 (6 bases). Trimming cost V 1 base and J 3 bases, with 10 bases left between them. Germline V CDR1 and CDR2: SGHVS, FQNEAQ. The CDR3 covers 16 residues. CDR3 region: CASSLVQGNYNSPLHF. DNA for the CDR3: TGTGCCAGCAGCTTAGTACAGGGAAACTATAATTCACCCCTCCACTTT.

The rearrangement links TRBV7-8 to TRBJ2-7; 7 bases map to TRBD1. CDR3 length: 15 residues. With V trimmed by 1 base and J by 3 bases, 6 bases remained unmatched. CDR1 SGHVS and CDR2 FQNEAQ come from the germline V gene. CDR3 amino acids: CASSLEGTVNYEQYF. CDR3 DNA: TGTGCCAGCAGCTTAGAGGGGACAGTAAACTACGAGCAGTACTTC. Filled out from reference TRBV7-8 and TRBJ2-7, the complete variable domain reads GAGVSQSPRYKVAKRGQDVALRCDPISGHVSLFWYQQALGQGPEFLTYFQNEAQLDKSGLPSDRFFAERPEGSVSTLKIQRTQQEDSAVYLCASSLEGTVNYEQYFGPGTRLTVT.

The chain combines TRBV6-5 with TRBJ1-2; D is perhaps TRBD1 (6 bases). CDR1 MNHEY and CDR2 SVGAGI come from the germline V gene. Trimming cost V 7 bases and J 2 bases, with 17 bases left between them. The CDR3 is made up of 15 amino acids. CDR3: CASTELRGGNYGYTF. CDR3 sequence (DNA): TGTGCCAGCACCGAGCTCAGGGGAGGGAACTATGGCTACACCTTC.

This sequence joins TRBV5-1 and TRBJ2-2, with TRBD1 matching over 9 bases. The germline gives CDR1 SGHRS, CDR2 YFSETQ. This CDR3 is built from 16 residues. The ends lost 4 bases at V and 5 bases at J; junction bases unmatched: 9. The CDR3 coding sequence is TGCGCCAGCAGCGTCGCACCACAGGGGGCAACCGGGGAGCTGTTTTTT. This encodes CASSVAPQGATGELFF.

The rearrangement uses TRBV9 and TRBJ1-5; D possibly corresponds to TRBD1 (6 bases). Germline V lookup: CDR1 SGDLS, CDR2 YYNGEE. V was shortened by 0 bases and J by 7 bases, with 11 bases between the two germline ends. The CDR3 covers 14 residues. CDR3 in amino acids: CASSVEGRGQPQHF. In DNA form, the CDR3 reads TGTGCCAGCAGCGTAGAAGGCAGGGGCCAGCCCCAGCATTTT.

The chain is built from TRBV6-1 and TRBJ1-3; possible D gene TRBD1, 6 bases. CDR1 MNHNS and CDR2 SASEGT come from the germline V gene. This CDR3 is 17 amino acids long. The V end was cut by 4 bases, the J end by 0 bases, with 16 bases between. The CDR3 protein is CASSVNGQSHSGNTIYF. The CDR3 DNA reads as TGTGCCAGCAGTGTCAACGGACAGTCTCACTCTGGAAACACCATATATTTT.

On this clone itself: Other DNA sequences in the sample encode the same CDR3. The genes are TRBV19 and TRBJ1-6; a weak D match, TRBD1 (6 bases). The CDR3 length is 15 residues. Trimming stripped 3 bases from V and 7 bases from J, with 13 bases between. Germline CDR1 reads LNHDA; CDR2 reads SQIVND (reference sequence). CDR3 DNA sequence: TGTGCCAGTAGTATTAACAGGGCCGGGAATTCACCCCTCCACTTT. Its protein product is CASSINRAGNSPLHF.

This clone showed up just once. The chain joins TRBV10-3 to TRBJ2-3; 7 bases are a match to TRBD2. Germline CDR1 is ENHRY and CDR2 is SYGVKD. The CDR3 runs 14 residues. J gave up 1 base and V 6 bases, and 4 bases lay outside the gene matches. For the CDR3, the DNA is TGTGCCATCAGGGTTACTAGCGGCACAGATACGCAGTATTTT. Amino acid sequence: CAIRVTSGTDTQYF.

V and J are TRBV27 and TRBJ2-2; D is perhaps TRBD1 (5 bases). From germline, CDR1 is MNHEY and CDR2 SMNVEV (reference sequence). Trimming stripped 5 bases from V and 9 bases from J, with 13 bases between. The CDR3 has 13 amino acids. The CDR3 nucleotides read TGTGCCAGCAGTGTGCAGGGATCTAGGGAGCTGTTTTTT. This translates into CASSVQGSRELFF.

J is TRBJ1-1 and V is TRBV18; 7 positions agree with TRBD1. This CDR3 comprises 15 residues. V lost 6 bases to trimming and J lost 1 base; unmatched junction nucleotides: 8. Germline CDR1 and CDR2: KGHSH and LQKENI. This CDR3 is CASSANQGGNTEAFF. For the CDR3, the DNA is TGTGCCAGCTCCGCAAATCAGGGGGGGAACACTGAAGCTTTCTTT. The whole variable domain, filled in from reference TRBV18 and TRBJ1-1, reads NAGVMQNPRHLVRRRGQEARLRCSPMKGHSHVYWYRQLPEEGLKFMVYLQKENIIDESGMPKERFSAEFPKEGPSILRIQQVVRGDSAAYFCASSANQGGNTEAFFGQGTRLTVV.

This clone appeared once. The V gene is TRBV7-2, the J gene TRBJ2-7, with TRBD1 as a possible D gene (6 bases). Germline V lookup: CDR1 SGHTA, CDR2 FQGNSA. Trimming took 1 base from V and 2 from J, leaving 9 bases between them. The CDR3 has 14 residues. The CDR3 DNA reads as TGTGCCAGCAGCTTAGTAGGGGGACCCTACGAGCAGTACTTC. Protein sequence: CASSLVGGPYEQYF.

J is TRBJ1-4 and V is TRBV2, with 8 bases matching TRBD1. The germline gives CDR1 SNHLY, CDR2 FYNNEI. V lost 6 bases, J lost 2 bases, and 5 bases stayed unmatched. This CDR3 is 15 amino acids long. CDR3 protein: CASRHRTGTNEKLFF. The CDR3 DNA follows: TGTGCCAGCAGACATCGGACAGGGACTAATGAAAAACTGTTTTTT.

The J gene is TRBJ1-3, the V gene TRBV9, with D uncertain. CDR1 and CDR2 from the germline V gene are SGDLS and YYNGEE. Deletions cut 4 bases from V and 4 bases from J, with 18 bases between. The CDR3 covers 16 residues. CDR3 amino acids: CASSSIRSSGGNTIYF. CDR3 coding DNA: TGTGCCAGCAGCTCAATACGGTCCTCCGGGGGAAACACCATATATTTT.

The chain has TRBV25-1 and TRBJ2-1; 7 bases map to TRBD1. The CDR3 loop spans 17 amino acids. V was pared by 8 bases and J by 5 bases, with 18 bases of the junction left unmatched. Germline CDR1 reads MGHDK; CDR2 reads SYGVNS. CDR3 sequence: CASLGKGAPRDHNEQFF. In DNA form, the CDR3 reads TGTGCCAGCCTTGGGAAGGGGGCGCCTAGGGACCACAATGAGCAGTTCTTC.

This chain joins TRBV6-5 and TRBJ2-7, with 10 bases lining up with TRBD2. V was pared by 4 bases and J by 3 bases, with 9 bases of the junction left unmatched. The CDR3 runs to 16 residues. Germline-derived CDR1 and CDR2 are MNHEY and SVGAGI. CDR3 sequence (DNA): TGTGCCAGCAGTTTCACCCGGCGGACTAGCGGCTACGAGCAGTACTTC. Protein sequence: CASSFTRRTSGYEQYF.

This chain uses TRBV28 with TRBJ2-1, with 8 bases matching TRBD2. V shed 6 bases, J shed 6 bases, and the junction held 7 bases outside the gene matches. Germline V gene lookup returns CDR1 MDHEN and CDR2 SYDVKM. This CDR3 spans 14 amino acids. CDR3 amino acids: CASRGLEVVNEQFF. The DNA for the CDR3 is TGTGCCAGCAGGGGACTAGAAGTGGTCAATGAGCAGTTCTTC. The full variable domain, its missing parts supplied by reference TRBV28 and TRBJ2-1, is DVKVTQSSRYLVKRTGEKVFLECVQDMDHENMFWYRQDPGLGLRLIYFSYDVKMKEKGDIPEGYSVSREKKERFSLILESASTNQTSMYLCASRGLEVVNEQFFGPGTRLTVL.

The CDR3 DNA follows: TGTGCCAGCAGCTTAATCCAGGGTGGCAGTGAGCAGTTCTTC. Residues: CASSLIQGGSEQFF. The chain is built from TRBV7-8 and TRBJ2-1; D might be TRBD1 (5 bases). CDR3 length: 14 residues. Trimming shortened V by 2 bases and J by 9 bases, and 14 bases separated the two germline ends. Germline V lookup: CDR1 SGHVS, CDR2 FQNEAQ.

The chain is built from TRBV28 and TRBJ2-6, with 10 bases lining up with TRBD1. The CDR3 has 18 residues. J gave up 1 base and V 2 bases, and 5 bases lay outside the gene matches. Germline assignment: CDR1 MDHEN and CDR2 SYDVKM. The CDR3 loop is CASSLVWTGGSGANVLTF. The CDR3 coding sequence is TGTGCCAGCAGTTTAGTTTGGACAGGGGGTTCTGGGGCCAACGTCCTGACTTTC.

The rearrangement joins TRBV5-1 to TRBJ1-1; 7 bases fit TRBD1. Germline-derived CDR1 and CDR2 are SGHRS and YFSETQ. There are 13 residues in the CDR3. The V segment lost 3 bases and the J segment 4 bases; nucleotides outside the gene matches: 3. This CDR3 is CASSSTGVTEAFF. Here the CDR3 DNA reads TGCGCCAGCAGCTCTACAGGGGTCACTGAAGCTTTCTTT.

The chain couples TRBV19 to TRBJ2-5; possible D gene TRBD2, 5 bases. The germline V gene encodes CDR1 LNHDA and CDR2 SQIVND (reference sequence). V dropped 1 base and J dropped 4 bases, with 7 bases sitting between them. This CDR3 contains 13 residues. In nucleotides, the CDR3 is TGTGCCAGTAGTATAGGTGAGGGAGAGACCCAGTACTTC. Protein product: CASSIGEGETQYF.

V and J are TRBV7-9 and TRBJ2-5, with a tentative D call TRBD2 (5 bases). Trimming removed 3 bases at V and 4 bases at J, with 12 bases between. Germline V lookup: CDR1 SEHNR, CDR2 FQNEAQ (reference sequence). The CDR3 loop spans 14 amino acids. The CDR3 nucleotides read TGTGCCAGCAGCTTCCGGGGATTCGGAGAGACCCAGTACTTC. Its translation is CASSFRGFGETQYF.

As DNA, the CDR3 is TGTGCCAGCAGCGTCGCCGCGGACAGGGTCACCGGGGAGCTGTTTTTT. Translation: CASSVAADRVTGELFF. This chain links TRBV9 with TRBJ2-2; TRBD1 matches 8 bases. The CDR3 length is 16 residues. CDR1 and CDR2 from the germline V gene are SGDLS and YYNGEE. J gave up 4 bases and V 2 bases, and 7 bases lay outside the gene matches.